This TCR beta chain was observed in a study of T-cell reconstitution after alpha-beta-depleted transplantation in children. The CDR3 has 16 amino acids. V lost 5 bases and J lost 3; bases outside the gene matches: 7. Per the germline V gene, CDR1 is MNHEY and CDR2 is SVGEGT. This clonotype has a count of ten or more. As it was prepared, the TCRbeta library received unique molecular identifiers. TCRdb reprocessed the PCR reads via MiXCR and lists one record per CDR3 protein. Found here are 90,000 to 130,000 distinct CDR3 sequences, 9% to 12% of them singletons; the top ten hold about 7.3%. The TCR sequence derives from a human donor who donated a stem cell graft to a child with acute lymphoblastic leukemia. The rearrangement links TRBV6-2 or TRBV6-3 to TRBJ1-5; 10 positions agree with TRBD1. The specimen was PBMCs from the stem cell graft donor, collected from the stem cell graft. CDR3 in DNA: TGTGCCAGCAGTCATACCGGGACAGGGGTCAATCAGCCCCAGCATTTT. Its protein is CASSHTGTGVNQPQHF.